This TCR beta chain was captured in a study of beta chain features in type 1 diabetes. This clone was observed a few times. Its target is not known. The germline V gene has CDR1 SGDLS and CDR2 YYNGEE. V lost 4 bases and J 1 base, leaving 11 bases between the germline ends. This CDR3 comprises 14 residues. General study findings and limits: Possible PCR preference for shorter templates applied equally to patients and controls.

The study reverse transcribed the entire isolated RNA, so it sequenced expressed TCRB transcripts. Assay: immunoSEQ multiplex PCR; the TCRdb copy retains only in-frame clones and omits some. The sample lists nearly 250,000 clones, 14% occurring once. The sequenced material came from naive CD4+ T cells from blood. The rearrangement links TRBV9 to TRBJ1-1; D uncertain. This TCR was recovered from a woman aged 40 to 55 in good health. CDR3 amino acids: CASSPLPGNTEAFF. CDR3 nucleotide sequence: TGTGCCAGCAGCCCCCTCCCGGGGAACACTGAAGCTTTCTTT.